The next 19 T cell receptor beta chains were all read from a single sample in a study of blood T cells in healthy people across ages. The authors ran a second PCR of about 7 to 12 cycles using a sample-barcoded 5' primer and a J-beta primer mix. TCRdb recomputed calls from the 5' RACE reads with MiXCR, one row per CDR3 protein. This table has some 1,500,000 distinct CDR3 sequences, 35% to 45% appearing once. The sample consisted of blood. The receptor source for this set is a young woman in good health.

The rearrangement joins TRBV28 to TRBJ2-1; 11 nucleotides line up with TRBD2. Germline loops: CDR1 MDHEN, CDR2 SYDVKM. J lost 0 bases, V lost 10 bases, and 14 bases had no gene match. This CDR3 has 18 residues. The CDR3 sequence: CAISYGTSGESSYNEQFF. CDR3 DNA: TGTGCCATCTCCTATGGGACTAGCGGAGAGAGCTCCTACAATGAGCAGTTCTTC. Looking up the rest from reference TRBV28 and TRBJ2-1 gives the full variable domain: DVKVTQSSRYLVKRTGEKVFLECVQDMDHENMFWYRQDPGLGLRLIYFSYDVKMKEKGDIPEGYSVSREKKERFSLILESASTNQTSMYLCAISYGTSGESSYNEQFFGPGTRLTVL.

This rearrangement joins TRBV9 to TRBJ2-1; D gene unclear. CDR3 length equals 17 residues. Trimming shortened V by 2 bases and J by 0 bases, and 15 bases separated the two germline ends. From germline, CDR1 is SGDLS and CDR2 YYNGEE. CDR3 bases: TGTGCCAGCAGCGTTCAAAGGCGACTGGTCTCCTACAATGAGCAGTTCTTC. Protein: CASSVQRRLVSYNEQFF.

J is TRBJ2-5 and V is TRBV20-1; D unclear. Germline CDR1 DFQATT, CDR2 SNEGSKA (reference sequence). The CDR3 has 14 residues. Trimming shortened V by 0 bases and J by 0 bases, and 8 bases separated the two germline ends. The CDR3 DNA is TGCAGTGCTAGAGATGGTTGGTACCAAGAGACCCAGTACTTC. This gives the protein CSARDGWYQETQYF.

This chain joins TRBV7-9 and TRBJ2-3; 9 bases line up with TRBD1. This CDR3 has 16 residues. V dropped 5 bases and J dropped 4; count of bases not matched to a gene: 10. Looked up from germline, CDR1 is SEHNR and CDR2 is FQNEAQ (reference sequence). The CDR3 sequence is CASSPGTGTISDTQYF. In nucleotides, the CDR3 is TGTGCCAGCAGCCCCGGGACAGGGACTATTTCAGATACGCAGTATTTT. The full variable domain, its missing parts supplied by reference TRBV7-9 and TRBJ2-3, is DTGVSQNPRHKITKRGQNVTFRCDPISEHNRLYWYRQTLGQGPEFLTYFQNEAQLEKSRLLSDRFSAERPKGSFSTLEIQRTEQGDSAMYLCASSPGTGTISDTQYFGPGTRLTVL.

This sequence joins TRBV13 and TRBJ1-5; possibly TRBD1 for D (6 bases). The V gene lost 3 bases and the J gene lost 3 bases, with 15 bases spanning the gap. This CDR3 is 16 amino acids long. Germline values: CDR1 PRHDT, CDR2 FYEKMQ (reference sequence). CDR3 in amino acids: CASSLGAGAHNQPQHF. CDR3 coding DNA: TGTGCCAGCAGCTTGGGGGCAGGGGCCCACAATCAGCCCCAGCATTTT.

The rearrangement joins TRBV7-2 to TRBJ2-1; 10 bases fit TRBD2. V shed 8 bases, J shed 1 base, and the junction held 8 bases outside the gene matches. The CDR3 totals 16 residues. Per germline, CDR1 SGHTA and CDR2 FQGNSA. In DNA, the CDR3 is TGTGCCAGCGTCCCGACTAGCGGGCTTTCCTACAATGAGCAGTTCTTC. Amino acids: CASVPTSGLSYNEQFF.

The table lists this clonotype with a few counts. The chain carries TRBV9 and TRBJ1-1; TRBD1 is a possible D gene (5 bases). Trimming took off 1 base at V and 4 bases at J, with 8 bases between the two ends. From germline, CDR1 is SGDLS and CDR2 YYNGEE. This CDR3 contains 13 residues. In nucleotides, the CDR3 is TGTGCCAGCAGCGTATGGGGGGGCACTGAAGCTTTCTTT. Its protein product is CASSVWGGTEAFF.

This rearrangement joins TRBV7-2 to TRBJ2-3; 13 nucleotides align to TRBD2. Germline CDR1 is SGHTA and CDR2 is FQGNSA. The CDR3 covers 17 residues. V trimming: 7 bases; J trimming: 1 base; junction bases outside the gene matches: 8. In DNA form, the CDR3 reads TGTGCCAGCAAATGGACTAGCGGGAGTGGGCGCACAGATACGCAGTATTTT. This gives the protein CASKWTSGSGRTDTQYF.

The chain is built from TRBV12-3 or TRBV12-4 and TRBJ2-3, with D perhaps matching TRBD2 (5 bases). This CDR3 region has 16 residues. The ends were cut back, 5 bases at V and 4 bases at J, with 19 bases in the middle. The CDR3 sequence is CASSAGHLPTPDTQYF. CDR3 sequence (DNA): TGTGCCAGCAGTGCGGGTCATCTACCCACACCAGATACGCAGTATTTT.

Written as DNA, the CDR3 is TGTGCCAGCAGTTCGACGGTCCCACTAGCGGGAGGGATAGATACGCAGTATTTT. This codes for CASSSTVPLAGGIDTQYF. The chain couples TRBV12-3 or TRBV12-4 to TRBJ2-3; 13 positions agree with TRBD2. The CDR3 is made up of 18 amino acids. J was trimmed by 5 bases and V by 4 bases; bases with no gene match: 12.

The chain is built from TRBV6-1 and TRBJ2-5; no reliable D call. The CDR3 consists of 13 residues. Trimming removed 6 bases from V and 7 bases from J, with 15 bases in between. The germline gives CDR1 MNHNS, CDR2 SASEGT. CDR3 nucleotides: TGTGCCAGCAGCGCAAAACAGAGTGGGACCCAGTACTTC. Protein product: CASSAKQSGTQYF.

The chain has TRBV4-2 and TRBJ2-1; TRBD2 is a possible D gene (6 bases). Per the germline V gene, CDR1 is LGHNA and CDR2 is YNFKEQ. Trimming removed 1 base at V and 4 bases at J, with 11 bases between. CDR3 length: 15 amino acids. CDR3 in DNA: TGTGCCAGCAGCCAAGGTCGGGGGAATTACAATGAGCAGTTCTTC. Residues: CASSQGRGNYNEQFF.

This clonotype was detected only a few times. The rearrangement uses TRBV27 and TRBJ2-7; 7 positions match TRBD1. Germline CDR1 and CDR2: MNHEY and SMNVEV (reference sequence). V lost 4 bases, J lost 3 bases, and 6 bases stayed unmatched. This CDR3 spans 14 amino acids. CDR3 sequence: CASSSGTDFYEQYF. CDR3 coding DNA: TGTGCCAGCAGTTCTGGGACAGACTTCTACGAGCAGTACTTC.

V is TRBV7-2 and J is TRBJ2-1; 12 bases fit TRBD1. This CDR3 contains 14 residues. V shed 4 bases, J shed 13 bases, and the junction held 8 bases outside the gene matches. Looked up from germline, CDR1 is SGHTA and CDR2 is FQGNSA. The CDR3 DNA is TGTGCCAGCAGCTGGGGACAGGGGGCGGAGACCCAGTTCTTC. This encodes CASSWGQGAETQFF.

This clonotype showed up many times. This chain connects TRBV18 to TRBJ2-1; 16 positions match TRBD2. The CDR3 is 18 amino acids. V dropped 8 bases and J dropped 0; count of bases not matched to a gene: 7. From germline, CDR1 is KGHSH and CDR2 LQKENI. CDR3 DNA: TGTGCCAGCAGTCCGGGACTAGCGGGGGGGAGCTCCTACAATGAGCAGTTCTTC. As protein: CASSPGLAGGSSYNEQFF.

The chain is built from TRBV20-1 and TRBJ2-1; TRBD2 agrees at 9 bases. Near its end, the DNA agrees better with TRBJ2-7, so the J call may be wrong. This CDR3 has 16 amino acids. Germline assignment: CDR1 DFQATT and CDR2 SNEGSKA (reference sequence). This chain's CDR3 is CSARRLAGSSYNEQYF. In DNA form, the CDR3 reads TGCAGTGCTAGACGGCTAGCGGGAAGCTCCTACAATGAGCAGTACTTC.

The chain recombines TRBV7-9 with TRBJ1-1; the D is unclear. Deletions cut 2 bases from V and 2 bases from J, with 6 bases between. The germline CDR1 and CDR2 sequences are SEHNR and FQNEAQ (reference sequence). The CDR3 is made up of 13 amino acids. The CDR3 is CASSLSSNTEAFF. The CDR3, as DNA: TGTGCCAGCAGCTTAAGTTCAAACACTGAAGCTTTCTTT.

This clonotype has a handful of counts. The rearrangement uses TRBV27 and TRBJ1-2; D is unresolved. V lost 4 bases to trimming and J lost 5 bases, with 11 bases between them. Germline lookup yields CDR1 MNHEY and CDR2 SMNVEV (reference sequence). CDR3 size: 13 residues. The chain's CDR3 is CASSWAVGYGYTF. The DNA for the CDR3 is TGTGCCAGCAGTTGGGCAGTGGGGTATGGCTACACCTTC.

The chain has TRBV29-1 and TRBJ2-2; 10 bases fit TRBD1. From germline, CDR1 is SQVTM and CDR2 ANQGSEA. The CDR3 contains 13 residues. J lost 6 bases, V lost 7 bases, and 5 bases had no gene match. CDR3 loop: CSGLDRGAGELFF. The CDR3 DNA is TGCAGCGGCTTGGACAGGGGGGCCGGGGAGCTGTTTTTT.